The 16 T cell receptor beta chains reported below all come from one sample, sequenced in a study of T cell changes during pregnancy in multiple sclerosis (dated 2019 in TCRdb). Libraries were made using the immunoSEQ multiplex PCR assay. TCRdb obtained this table from immuneACCESS and retained in-frame rearrangements with V and J assigned. These tables miss some clones; where compared with another copy, unresolved V genes account for less than half of the shortfall, and the remainder is unexplained. The sample table shows under 65,000 clones, and about 93% are seen once. The ten largest clones add up to 0.5% of the sample. The sample here was CD4+ T cells from peripheral blood mononuclear cells, taken in the third trimester of pregnancy. The receptors here all came from a female donor with multiple sclerosis, enrolled in a pregnancy study.

With regard to this clone: Its ends do not fully match the called genes, so a read error is possible. The chain is built from TRBV2 and TRBJ1-3; D is unresolved. From germline, CDR1 is SNHLY and CDR2 FYNNEI. The CDR3 totals 11 residues. The CDR3 DNA is TGTGCCAGTAACCAGCGAGGAGTTGAAGATTTT. It is translated as CASNQRGVEDF.

The chain employs TRBV6-6 and TRBJ2-5; 10 nucleotides align to TRBD1. Germline V CDR1 and CDR2: MNHNY, SVGAGI (reference sequence). J gave up 6 bases and V 2 bases, and 9 bases lay outside the gene matches. The CDR3 is 16 amino acids. CDR3 sequence: CASSYGTGAGAKTQYF. The CDR3 DNA follows: TGTGCCAGCAGTTACGGGACAGGGGCCGGGGCAAAGACCCAGTACTTC.

V and J are TRBV18 and TRBJ1-5; tentative D call: TRBD1 (5 bases). The V end lost 3 bases, the J end lost 3 bases, and 12 bases lay between the germline ends. In germline, CDR1 is KGHSH, CDR2 LQKENI. The CDR3 is 15 amino acids. CDR3 amino acids: CASSPEGVYNQPQHF. The CDR3 DNA is TGTGCCAGCTCACCGGAAGGGGTTTACAATCAGCCCCAGCATTTT.

This chain joins TRBV4-2 and TRBJ1-2; 9 bases are a match to TRBD1. CDR1 LGHNA and CDR2 YNFKEQ come from the germline V gene. The CDR3 loop spans 15 amino acids. V shed 0 bases and J 8 bases; nucleotides not matched to a gene: 7. In DNA form, the CDR3 reads TGTGCCAGCAGCCAAGATGAGGGACAGGGTTTAGGCTACACCTTC. This codes for CASSQDEGQGLGYTF.

The chain couples TRBV18 to TRBJ1-1, with D possibly being TRBD1 (6 bases). The germline V gene has CDR1 KGHSH and CDR2 LQKENI. V gave up 6 bases and J gave up 1 base, with 9 bases separating them. The CDR3 consists of 13 residues. The chain's CDR3 is CASSKGGNTEAFF. As DNA, the CDR3 is TGTGCCAGCTCCAAAGGGGGGAACACTGAAGCTTTCTTT.

The sample holds a few counts of this clone. This chain uses TRBV27 with TRBJ2-2; D is undetermined. The ends were cut back, 1 base at V and 7 bases at J, with 4 bases in the middle. Germline assignment: CDR1 MNHEY and CDR2 SMNVEV (reference sequence). The CDR3 has 12 amino acids. The CDR3 region has the DNA TGTGCCAGCAGTTTATTAGTCGGGGAGCTGTTTTTT. Its translation is CASSLLVGELFF.

The rearrangement links TRBV15 to TRBJ1-4, with unresolved D. V lost 1 base to trimming and J lost 3 bases, with 6 bases between them. The CDR3 is made up of 14 amino acids. CDR1 is LNHNV, CDR2 YYDKDF, per germline (reference sequence). In DNA form, the CDR3 reads TGTGCCACCAGCAGAGGATTAGCTAATGAAAAACTGTTTTTT. It yields the protein CATSRGLANEKLFF.

This chain uses TRBV14 with TRBJ2-7; possible D gene TRBD2, 6 bases. Per the germline V gene, CDR1 is SGHDN and CDR2 is FVKESK. Between the trimmed V and J ends, which lost 4 bases and 1 base, there was a span of 14 bases. CDR3 length equals 15 residues. This CDR3 reads CASSPDRGGSYEQYF. The DNA of the CDR3 is TGTGCCAGCAGCCCAGATCGTGGGGGGTCCTACGAGCAGTACTTC.

This sequence joins TRBV19 and TRBJ1-6; D not resolved. The CDR3 runs 15 residues. V lost 1 base to trimming and J lost 10 bases, with 14 bases between them. Germline V gene lookup returns CDR1 LNHDA and CDR2 SQIVND (reference sequence). CDR3 in amino acids: CASSIGGPLRSPLHF. CDR3 nucleotides: TGTGCCAGTAGTATAGGTGGGCCGTTGCGCTCACCCCTCCACTTT. The variable domain in full, with the rest retrieved from reference TRBV19 and TRBJ1-6, is DGGITQSPKYLFRKEGQNVTLSCEQNLNHDAMYWYRQDPGQGLRLIYYSQIVNDFQKGDIAEGYSVSREKKESFPLTVTSAQKNPTAFYLCASSIGGPLRSPLHFGNGTRLTVT.

The chain carries TRBV25-1 and TRBJ1-4; 7 bases line up with TRBD1. V was pared by 1 base and J by 5 bases, with 4 bases of the junction left unmatched. This CDR3 has 15 residues. Germline loops: CDR1 MGHDK, CDR2 SYGVNS. The CDR3 is CASSEWGTENEKLFF. In DNA, the CDR3 is TGTGCCAGCAGTGAATGGGGGACAGAAAATGAAAAACTGTTTTTT. The whole variable domain, remainder taken from reference TRBV25-1 and TRBJ1-4, is EADIYQTPRYLVIGTGKKITLECSQTMGHDKMYWYQQDPGMELHLIHYSYGVNSTEKGDLSSESTVSRIRTEHFPLTLESARPSHTSQYLCASSEWGTENEKLFFGSGTQLSVL.

Written as DNA, the CDR3 is TGTGCCAGTAGTGGGGAGAGACTAGCGGGGACCCAAGAGACCCAGTACTTC. Its protein is CASSGERLAGTQETQYF. The chain recombines TRBV19 with TRBJ2-5; TRBD2 aligns across 11 bases. V shed 5 bases and J 1 base; nucleotides not matched to a gene: 9. Germline V gene data show CDR1 as LNHDA and CDR2 as SQIVND (reference sequence). The CDR3 is made up of 17 amino acids.

The J gene is TRBJ1-1, the V gene TRBV9, with TRBD1 matching over 7 bases. Germline V gives CDR1 SGDLS, CDR2 YYNGEE. The length of the CDR3 is 13 residues. Trimming at V came to 3 bases and at J to 3 bases, leaving 2 bases not matched to a gene. The CDR3, as DNA: TGTGCCAGCAGCGAGGGACAGTACACTGAAGCTTTCTTT. This translates into CASSEGQYTEAFF.

The gene calls are TRBV30 and TRBJ2-7; a possible D gene is TRBD1 (6 bases). The length of the CDR3 is 14 residues. Germline lookup yields CDR1 GTSNPN and CDR2 SVGIG (reference sequence). This chain's CDR3 is CAGSGAPGVYEQYF. The CDR3 DNA follows: TGTGCTGGATCAGGGGCGCCCGGAGTCTACGAGCAGTACTTC.

This chain joins TRBV5-1 and TRBJ1-1, with 9 bases lining up with TRBD1. Germline CDR1 is SGHRS and CDR2 is YFSETQ. With 0 bases clipped from V and 6 bases from J, the junction kept 3 bases outside the gene matches. CDR3 size: 14 residues. CDR3 sequence (DNA): TGCGCCAGCAGCTTGGACAGGGGGCGAGCTGAAGCTTTCTTT. This codes for CASSLDRGRAEAFF.

The rearrangement uses TRBV18 and TRBJ2-7; D ambiguous. CDR1 is KGHSH, CDR2 LQKENI, per germline. The CDR3 contains 14 residues. V lost 2 bases, J lost 6 bases, and 14 bases lay in between. The CDR3 bases are TGTGCCAGCTCACCAAAGACGGAGCCCTCCGAGCAGTACTTC. Its protein product is CASSPKTEPSEQYF. Full variable domain (outside the CDR3, taken from reference TRBV18 and TRBJ2-7): NAGVMQNPRHLVRRRGQEARLRCSPMKGHSHVYWYRQLPEEGLKFMVYLQKENIIDESGMPKERFSAEFPKEGPSILRIQQVVRGDSAAYFCASSPKTEPSEQYFGPGTRLTVT.

The chain combines TRBV7-8 with TRBJ2-1, with TRBD1 matching over 8 bases. The CDR3 has 15 residues. Trimming cost V 1 base and J 3 bases; bases outside gene matches: 2. Germline values: CDR1 SGHVS, CDR2 FQNEAQ. For the CDR3, the DNA is TGTGCCAGCAGCTTAGAGGGACAGGACTACAATGAGCAGTTCTTC. Translating gives CASSLEGQDYNEQFF.